These 9 T cell receptor beta chains were all obtained from the same sample, sequenced in a study of vaccination and CD4 T cells after COVID-19. Time point noted: late sampling 161 to 241 days after vaccination in a few convalescent patients. The treatment is: roughly 10-day PBMC culture with coronavirus spike peptide pools or control peptides (ViraFEST assay). Scientists ran DNA taken from cultured CD4+ T cells through the Oncomine TCR Beta short-read assay for sequencing. TCRdb passed the PCR reads through MiXCR, listing each CDR3 protein once. The sample lists some 16,000 distinct CDR3 sequences; approximately 50% were seen once. These receptors have no known antigen. The source was CD4+ T cells from blood, cultured in vitro, collected about 7 months after SARS-CoV-2 vaccination. Source of these receptors: a human donor who had recovered from COVID-19.

The V gene is TRBV7-9, the J gene TRBJ1-1; maybe TRBD1 (6 bases). Germline lookup yields CDR1 SEHNR and CDR2 FQNEAQ (reference sequence). This CDR3 region has 15 residues. V shed 3 bases and J shed 3 bases, with 14 bases lying between them. CDR3 protein: CASSLNQGYDTEAFF. The CDR3 DNA follows: TGTGCCAGCAGCTTGAATCAGGGGTACGACACTGAAGCTTTCTTT. Full variable domain (missing parts from reference TRBV7-9 and TRBJ1-1): DTGVSQNPRHKITKRGQNVTFRCDPISEHNRLYWYRQTLGQGPEFLTYFQNEAQLEKSRLLSDRFSAERPKGSFSTLEIQRTEQGDSAMYLCASSLNQGYDTEAFFGQGTRLTVV.

Within the sample, this clonotype is large. The J gene is TRBJ2-7, the V gene TRBV20-1; 8 bases agree with TRBD1. The J segment lost 3 bases and the V segment lost 4 bases, leaving 5 bases of the junction unmatched. Germline V gene sequence: CDR1 DFQATT, CDR2 SNEGSKA (reference sequence). The CDR3 has 13 residues. CDR3 coding DNA: TGCAGTGCTAAAAGGACAGGGATCTACGAGCAGTACTTC. Its translation: CSAKRTGIYEQYF.

This clonotype was seen a handful of times. V and J are TRBV15 and TRBJ2-5, with 7 positions matching TRBD1. CDR3 length: 16 residues. From germline, CDR1 is LNHNV and CDR2 YYDKDF (reference sequence). After removal of 0 bases from V and 4 bases from J, the junction contained 8 bases not matched to a gene. The CDR3 nucleotides are TGTGCCACCAGCAGAGATGCGACAGGGTCCGTAGAGACCCAGTACTTC. This translates into CATSRDATGSVETQYF. Drawing the rest from reference TRBV15 and TRBJ2-5, the complete variable domain is DAMVIQNPRYQVTQFGKPVTLSCSQTLNHNVMYWYQQKSSQAPKLLFHYYDKDFNNEADTPDNFQSRRPNTSFCFLDIRSPGLGDTAMYLCATSRDATGSVETQYFGPGTRLLVL.

Of note for this clonotype: One end of the junction fails to match germline, which may point to a read error. The chain carries TRBV6-1 and TRBJ2-3; D gene uncertain. Looked up from germline, CDR1 is MNHNS and CDR2 is SASEGT. The CDR3 runs 12 residues. The CDR3 bases are TGTGCCAGCAGCGAAGGTCGGGATACGCAGTATTTT. Translating gives CASSEGRDTQYF.

The chain uses TRBV19 and TRBJ2-7, with a possible D match to TRBD1 (6 bases). V lost 10 bases, J lost 2 bases, and 15 bases lay in between. Per the germline V gene, CDR1 is LNHDA and CDR2 is SQIVND (reference sequence). This CDR3 has 13 residues. CDR3 DNA sequence: TGTGCCATGAAACAGGGACCGGCCTACGAGCAGTACTTC. Encoded protein: CAMKQGPAYEQYF.

This chain links TRBV7-8 with TRBJ2-6, with 9 positions matching TRBD1. Germline V CDR1 and CDR2: SGHVS, FQNEAQ. This CDR3 comprises 20 residues. J lost 0 bases, V lost 1 base, and 10 bases had no gene match. This chain's CDR3 is CASSLGFLGQGPSGANVLTF. CDR3 DNA: TGTGCCAGCAGCTTAGGTTTTCTGGGACAGGGACCCTCTGGGGCCAACGTCCTGACTTTC. Full variable domain (rest looked up from reference TRBV7-8 and TRBJ2-6): GAGVSQSPRYKVAKRGQDVALRCDPISGHVSLFWYQQALGQGPEFLTYFQNEAQLDKSGLPSDRFFAERPEGSVSTLKIQRTQQEDSAVYLCASSLGFLGQGPSGANVLTFGAGSRLTVL.

The rearrangement links TRBV6-1 to TRBJ1-5, with TRBD1 matching over 8 bases. Germline values: CDR1 MNHNS, CDR2 SASEGT. J was trimmed by 6 bases and V by 3 bases; bases with no gene match: 4. The CDR3 runs to 14 residues. The CDR3 sequence is CASSDSGGTQPQHF. CDR3 DNA: TGTGCCAGCAGTGACTCAGGGGGCACTCAGCCCCAGCATTTT.

This sequence joins TRBV5-4 and TRBJ1-6, with TRBD1 matching 7 bases. Germline V lookup: CDR1 SGHNT, CDR2 YYREEE (reference sequence). J lost 11 bases, V lost 3 bases, and 8 bases had no gene match. This CDR3 region has 14 residues. The CDR3 region has the DNA TGTGCCAGCAGCTATACAGGGGCAGTTACACCCCTCCACTTT. Translation gives CASSYTGAVTPLHF.

There are a few counts of this clonotype. The gene calls are TRBV7-2 and TRBJ1-2; D is uncertain. Germline CDR1 is SGHTA and CDR2 is FQGNSA. V dropped 1 base and J dropped 6 bases, with 12 bases sitting between them. CDR3 length: 14 residues. The CDR3 bases are TGTGCCAGCAGCTTAGAGGCAGCACGGGATGGCTACACCTTC. Protein: CASSLEAARDGYTF.